These 18 T cell receptor beta chains originate from one sample sequenced in a study of shared clonotypes between healthy human individuals (dated by TCRdb to 2018 to 2021). Libraries were constructed by the immunoSEQ multiplex PCR assay. TCRdb mirrors the immuneACCESS table, restricted to in-frame sequences. Some clones are absent from its copies; in checked studies, under half trace to an unresolved V gene, and the reason for the others is unknown. In all, the sample holds 2,500,000 or so clones, and less than 95% of those were seen once. The ten most abundant clones make up more than 0.35% of the sample. Sequencing was done on a sample of naive CD4+ T cells from PBMCs. Sample cell subset or site, as interpreted from the label and publication: CD45RA+ positively selected. The receptors were gathered from a man between 18 and 29 years old in good health. Some clones in this sample may be carry-over from other donors' samples.

The count of this clone is one. The chain carries TRBV28 and TRBJ2-7; TRBD1 matches at 8 bases. J lost 0 bases, V lost 5 bases, and 6 bases had no gene match. Germline values: CDR1 MDHEN, CDR2 SYDVKM. The CDR3 sequence is 15 residues long. CDR3 residues: CASSVTGATSYEQYF. CDR3 nucleotide sequence: TGTGCCAGCAGTGTGACAGGGGCCACCTCCTACGAGCAGTACTTC. Full variable domain (remainder filled in from reference TRBV28 and TRBJ2-7): DVKVTQSSRYLVKRTGEKVFLECVQDMDHENMFWYRQDPGLGLRLIYFSYDVKMKEKGDIPEGYSVSREKKERFSLILESASTNQTSMYLCASSVTGATSYEQYFGPGTRLTVT.

V usage is TRBV7-6 and J usage is TRBJ2-1; TRBD1 matches at 10 bases. The CDR3 runs 17 residues. V lost 8 bases and J lost 0; bases outside the gene matches: 10. Germline V gene data show CDR1 as SGHVS and CDR2 as FNYEAQ. DNA for the CDR3: TGTGCCAGCCGCCAAGGACAGGGGGTCAGCTCCTACAATGAGCAGTTCTTC. Translating gives CASRQGQGVSSYNEQFF.

The genes are TRBV2 and TRBJ2-1, with a weak D call TRBD2 (5 bases). Germline CDR1 is SNHLY and CDR2 is FYNNEI. This CDR3 has 13 amino acids. V was shortened by 6 bases and J by 4 bases, with 10 bases between the two germline ends. Here the CDR3 DNA reads TGTGCCAGCAGCAACAGACTATACAATGAGCAGTTCTTC. Protein product: CASSNRLYNEQFF.

V and J are TRBV7-2 and TRBJ1-1; D not resolved. The V gene lost 5 bases and the J gene lost 1 base, with 11 bases spanning the gap. The germline V gene has CDR1 SGHTA and CDR2 FQGNSA. The CDR3 totals 14 residues. CDR3 protein: CASSTPGPNTEAFF. The CDR3 DNA follows: TGTGCCAGCAGCACCCCAGGCCCGAACACTGAAGCTTTCTTT.

The V gene is TRBV5-4, the J gene TRBJ2-7; the match to TRBD2 covers 7 bases. V trimming: 1 base; J trimming: 0 bases; junction bases outside the gene matches: 4. The germline V gene has CDR1 SGHNT and CDR2 YYREEE (reference sequence). The CDR3 contains 15 residues. In DNA, the CDR3 is TGTGCCAGCAGCTTGAGGGGCGGGGGCTCCTACGAGCAGTACTTC. Translating gives CASSLRGGGSYEQYF.

The gene calls are TRBV6-1 and TRBJ1-2, with TRBD1 matching over 8 bases. Losses at the gene ends were 3 bases for V and 4 bases for J; bases not matched to a gene: 4. This CDR3 comprises 14 residues. CDR1 is MNHNS, CDR2 SASEGT, per germline. The CDR3 is CASSDRGQPYGYTF. CDR3 sequence (DNA): TGTGCCAGCAGTGACAGGGGGCAACCCTATGGCTACACCTTC.

The J gene is TRBJ2-5, the V gene TRBV18; tentatively, D is TRBD1 or TRBD2 (5 bases each). Trimming removed 6 bases at V and 2 bases at J, with 10 bases between. Per germline, CDR1 KGHSH and CDR2 LQKENI. The CDR3 is made up of 13 amino acids. The CDR3 sequence is CASSRGDQETQYF. In DNA form, the CDR3 reads TGTGCCAGCTCCCGAGGGGATCAAGAGACCCAGTACTTC.

The rearrangement uses TRBV6-5 and TRBJ2-5; 12 nucleotides align to TRBD2. V lost 7 bases to trimming and J lost 6 bases; unmatched junction nucleotides: 9. Germline values: CDR1 MNHEY, CDR2 SVGAGI. This CDR3 region has 15 residues. Here the CDR3 reads CASTRTSGVPKTQYF. The CDR3 DNA follows: TGTGCCAGCACCCGGACTAGCGGGGTCCCAAAGACCCAGTACTTC.

The chain links TRBV11-1 to TRBJ2-3, with TRBD2 as a possible D gene (6 bases). This CDR3 is built from 18 residues. Germline loops: CDR1 SGHAT, CDR2 FQDESV (reference sequence). Trimming took 5 bases from V and 0 from J, leaving 21 bases between them. For the CDR3, the DNA is TGTGCCAGCAGCCCCCACCCTTGGGCGGAGGGGAGCACAGATACGCAGTATTTT. This sequence encodes CASSPHPWAEGSTDTQYF.

The sample holds one count of this clone. The V and J genes are TRBV5-6 and TRBJ2-7; 7 bases match TRBD1. J was trimmed by 3 bases and V by 1 base; bases with no gene match: 10. Per the germline V gene, CDR1 is SGHDT and CDR2 is YYEEEE. This CDR3 has 16 residues. In DNA form, the CDR3 reads TGTGCCAGCAGCTTGACGGGACAGCTAACTTACTACGAGCAGTACTTC. Residues: CASSLTGQLTYYEQYF.

This clone occurred once. The rearrangement uses TRBV7-2 and TRBJ2-2; 8 bases align to TRBD2. J lost 7 bases, V lost 2 bases, and 3 bases had no gene match. The CDR3 extends over 14 amino acids. CDR1 SGHTA and CDR2 FQGNSA come from the germline V gene. The CDR3 DNA follows: TGTGCCAGCAGCTTAAGCGGGAGTGGCGGGGAGCTGTTTTTT. Translated: CASSLSGSGGELFF.

The gene calls are TRBV4-1 and TRBJ1-3; tentative D call: TRBD1 (6 bases). The CDR3 loop spans 15 amino acids. The V end was cut by 4 bases, the J end by 4 bases, with 14 bases between. Germline V CDR1 and CDR2: MGHRA, YSYEKL. CDR3 DNA: TGCGCCAGCAGCCTAGACGAGGGGGGGGGAAACACCATATATTTT. Translated, it gives CASSLDEGGGNTIYF.

This clone was recorded a few times. The chain is built from TRBV7-6 and TRBJ1-5; D is unresolved. This CDR3 contains 13 residues. Germline loops: CDR1 SGHVS, CDR2 FNYEAQ. The V and J ends lost 3 bases and 3 bases respectively, with 6 bases between them. The CDR3 DNA reads as TGTGCCAGCAGCTTTGGTCCCAATCAGCCCCAGCATTTT. It is translated as CASSFGPNQPQHF. Full variable domain (rest looked up from reference TRBV7-6 and TRBJ1-5): GAGVSQSPRYKVTKRGQDVALRCDPISGHVSLYWYRQALGQGPEFLTYFNYEAQQDKSGLPNDRFSAERPEGSISTLTIQRTEQRDSAMYRCASSFGPNQPQHFGDGTRLSIL.

The chain employs TRBV9 and TRBJ2-3, with 7 bases identical to TRBD2. The V gene's germline CDR1 is SGDLS and CDR2 YYNGEE. The CDR3 loop spans 15 amino acids. The trim removed 1 base at V and 5 bases at J, leaving 7 bases unmatched. The DNA for the CDR3 is TGTGCCAGCAGCGTAAACGGCGGGACTATAGATACGCAGTATTTT. This translates into CASSVNGGTIDTQYF.

V gene TRBV29-1 combines with J gene TRBJ2-5; no clear D. CDR1 and CDR2 from the germline V gene are SQVTM and ANQGSEA. V was shortened by 2 bases and J by 1 base, with 11 bases between the two germline ends. This CDR3 comprises 14 residues. Written as DNA, the CDR3 is TGCAGCGTTGAAACCCCGGAATCCCAAGAGACCCAGTACTTC. It is translated as CSVETPESQETQYF.

The CDR3 here is CSVGRQKSDTQYF. CDR3 sequence (DNA): TGCAGCGTTGGTAGGCAGAAGTCAGATACGCAGTATTTT. The chain joins TRBV29-1 to TRBJ2-3; D gene uncertain. In germline, CDR1 is SQVTM, CDR2 ANQGSEA. This CDR3 region has 13 residues. V shed 4 bases and J shed 4 bases, with 12 bases lying between them.

This chain links TRBV13 with TRBJ2-3, with 12 bases that match TRBD2. V trimming: 6 bases; J trimming: 5 bases; junction bases outside the gene matches: 12. CDR3 length: 17 amino acids. CDR1 PRHDT and CDR2 FYEKMQ come from the germline V gene (reference sequence). The CDR3 nucleotides read TGTGCCAGCAGTCCGAACCCGACTAGCGGGAGTGTAGATACGCAGTATTTT. It specifies CASSPNPTSGSVDTQYF.

This clone was detected only once. The J gene is TRBJ1-4, the V gene TRBV28; TRBD1 might be the D (6 bases). Germline lookup yields CDR1 MDHEN and CDR2 SYDVKM. The CDR3 runs to 17 residues. Trimming stripped 3 bases from V and 4 bases from J, with 18 bases between. Written as DNA, the CDR3 is TGTGCCAGCAGTTTTATTTATGGGGGACAAGTTAATGAAAAACTGTTTTTT. The encoded protein is CASSFIYGGQVNEKLFF.